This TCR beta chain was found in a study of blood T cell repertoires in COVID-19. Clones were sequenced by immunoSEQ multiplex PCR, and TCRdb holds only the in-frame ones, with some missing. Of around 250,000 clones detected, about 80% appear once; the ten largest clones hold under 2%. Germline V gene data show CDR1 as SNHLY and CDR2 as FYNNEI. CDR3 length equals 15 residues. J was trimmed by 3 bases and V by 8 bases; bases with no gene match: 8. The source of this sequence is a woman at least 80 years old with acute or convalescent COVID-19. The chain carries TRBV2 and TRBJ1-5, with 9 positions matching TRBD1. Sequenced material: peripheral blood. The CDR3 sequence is CASEGQGRNNQPQHF. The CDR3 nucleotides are TGTGCCAGCGAAGGACAGGGGCGGAACAATCAGCCCCAGCATTTT.